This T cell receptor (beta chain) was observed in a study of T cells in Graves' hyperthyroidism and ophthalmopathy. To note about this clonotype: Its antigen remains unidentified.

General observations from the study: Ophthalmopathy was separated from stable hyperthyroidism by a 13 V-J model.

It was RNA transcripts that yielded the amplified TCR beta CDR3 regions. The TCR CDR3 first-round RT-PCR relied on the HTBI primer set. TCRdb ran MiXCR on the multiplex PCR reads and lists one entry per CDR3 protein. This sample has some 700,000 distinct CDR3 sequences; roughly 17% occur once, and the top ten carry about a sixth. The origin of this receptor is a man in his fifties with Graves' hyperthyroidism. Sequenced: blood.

The CDR3 nucleotides read TGTGCCAGCACTATCGGGACAGACTCTGGAAACACCATATATTTT. Translation: CASTIGTDSGNTIYF. The V gene is TRBV7-9, the J gene TRBJ1-3; the match to TRBD1 covers 7 bases. The J segment lost 0 bases and the V segment lost 7 bases, leaving 6 bases of the junction unmatched. CDR1 is SEHNR and CDR2 is FQNEAQ in the germline V gene (reference sequence). The CDR3 is made up of 15 amino acids.